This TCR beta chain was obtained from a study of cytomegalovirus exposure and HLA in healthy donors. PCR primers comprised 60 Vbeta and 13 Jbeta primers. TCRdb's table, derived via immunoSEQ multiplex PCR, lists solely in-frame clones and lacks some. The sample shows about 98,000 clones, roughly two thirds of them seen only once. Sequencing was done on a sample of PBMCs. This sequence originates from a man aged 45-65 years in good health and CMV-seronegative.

The chain's CDR3 is CASSLFLAGTYEQYF. CDR3 in DNA: TGTGCCAGCAGCTTATTCCTAGCGGGGACCTACGAGCAGTACTTC. The genes are TRBV11-2 and TRBJ2-7; 9 nucleotides agree with TRBD2. V was clipped by 2 bases and J by 2 bases; unmatched bases: 4. This CDR3 region has 15 residues. Germline lookup yields CDR1 SGHAT and CDR2 FQNNGV. The full variable domain, its missing parts supplied by reference TRBV11-2 and TRBJ2-7, is EAGVAQSPRYKIIEKRQSVAFWCNPISGHATLYWYQQILGQGPKLLIQFQNNGVVDDSQLPKDRFSAERLKGVDSTLKIQPAKLEDSAVYLCASSLFLAGTYEQYFGPGTRLTVT.